The 13 T cell receptor beta chains listed next were all sequenced from one sample in a study. MiXCR, applied by TCRdb to the RT-PCR reads, yields one record per CDR3 protein. This table holds about 700,000 distinct CDR3 sequences, 14% found once. Sequencing was carried out using memory CD4+ T cells from blood. The source is a female donor in good health, serving as a healthy control.

This clonotype was found a few times. This chain links TRBV12-3 or TRBV12-4 with TRBJ2-7, with 12 nucleotides matching TRBD2. This CDR3 comprises 13 residues. The J segment lost 7 bases and the V segment lost 6 bases, leaving 4 bases of the junction unmatched. Here the CDR3 DNA reads TGTGCCAGCAGAGACCTAGCGGGAGGGGAGCAGTACTTC. Its translation is CASRDLAGGEQYF.

This clonotype was seen a handful of times. The chain links TRBV4-1 to TRBJ1-1, with 9 bases matching TRBD1. Germline assignment: CDR1 MGHRA and CDR2 YSYEKL. V was clipped by 4 bases and J by 1 base; unmatched bases: 7. This CDR3 region has 16 residues. CDR3 nucleotide sequence: TGCGCCAGCAGCCCCCTAGGACAGGGGACGAACACTGAAGCTTTCTTT. Translation gives CASSPLGQGTNTEAFF.

The chain is built from TRBV29-1 and TRBJ2-5; TRBD1 aligns across 7 bases. This CDR3 contains 14 residues. The germline V gene has CDR1 SQVTM and CDR2 ANQGSEA. V shed 4 bases and J 5 bases; nucleotides not matched to a gene: 10. DNA of the CDR3: TGCAGCGTTGTTAGGGACAGCCGGTCTGAGACCCAGTACTTC. It translates to CSVVRDSRSETQYF.

This clonotype was counted between two and nine times. The V call is TRBV28, the J call TRBJ2-1, with D maybe TRBD1 (7 bases). CDR3 length: 15 amino acids. The V end lost 5 bases, the J end lost 6 bases, and 17 bases lay between the germline ends. Germline loops: CDR1 MDHEN, CDR2 SYDVKM. The CDR3 spells CASSLPGGTLNEQFF. Here the CDR3 DNA reads TGTGCCAGCAGTCTTCCAGGGGGGACCCTCAATGAGCAGTTCTTC.

The J gene is TRBJ1-2, the V gene TRBV7-2; D might be TRBD1 (5 bases). Trimming removed 1 base from V and 1 base from J, with 13 bases in between. CDR3 length equals 16 residues. Germline V lookup: CDR1 SGHTA, CDR2 FQGNSA. The CDR3 sequence: CASSLDGALINYGYTF. In nucleotides, the CDR3 is TGTGCCAGCAGCTTAGACGGGGCCCTAATTAACTATGGCTACACCTTC.

The chain has TRBV24-1 and TRBJ2-2; D is undetermined. The CDR3 spans 15 residues. Germline V gene sequence: CDR1 KGHDR, CDR2 SFDVKD. Trimming left V 4 bases short and J 1 base short, with 9 bases between. DNA of the CDR3: TGTGCCACCAGTGAGGCCCTAAAGAACACCGGGGAGCTGTTTTTT. Translated: CATSEALKNTGELFF.

The V and J genes are TRBV10-3 and TRBJ1-2; no clear D. There are 11 residues in the CDR3. Germline loops: CDR1 ENHRY, CDR2 SYGVKD. V was cut by 4 bases and J by 6 bases, with 6 bases left in between. CDR3 in DNA: TGTGCCATCAGTGGTAGGGATGGCTACACCTTC. It encodes CAISGRDGYTF.

This clonotype was counted only a few times. The J gene is TRBJ1-2, the V gene TRBV29-1; unclear D gene. This CDR3 is 13 amino acids long. Looked up from germline, CDR1 is SQVTM and CDR2 is ANQGSEA. Trimming pared 4 bases from V and 4 bases from J, leaving 13 bases between. For the CDR3, the DNA is TGCAGCGTTGGGGAAGGAAGGGCCTATGGCTACACCTTC. It codes for CSVGEGRAYGYTF.

CDR3 residues: CASSFWGSGTGSHNEQFF. CDR3 in DNA: TGTGCCAGCAGCTTTTGGGGGTCCGGGACAGGGTCCCACAATGAGCAGTTCTTC. The rearrangement joins TRBV7-6 to TRBJ2-1; 9 nucleotides line up with TRBD1. Looked up from germline, CDR1 is SGHVS and CDR2 is FNYEAQ. The V segment lost 3 bases and the J segment 5 bases; nucleotides outside the gene matches: 14. There are 18 residues in the CDR3.

In this sample, this clonotype turned up many times. The chain carries TRBV28 and TRBJ2-1; 8 nucleotides line up with TRBD1. There are 13 residues in the CDR3. After removal of 4 bases from V and 4 bases from J, the junction contained 0 bases not matched to a gene. Germline lookup yields CDR1 MDHEN and CDR2 SYDVKM. The CDR3 DNA follows: TGTGCCAGCAGTTGGACAGGGTACAATGAGCAGTTCTTC. It codes for CASSWTGYNEQFF.

This clonotype occurred many times. This rearrangement joins TRBV20-1 to TRBJ2-1, with 13 positions matching TRBD2. The CDR3 runs to 16 residues. Germline V gene sequence: CDR1 DFQATT, CDR2 SNEGSKA (reference sequence). V was pared by 0 bases and J by 6 bases, with 5 bases of the junction left unmatched. CDR3 region: CSARDRTSGSVNEQFF. The CDR3 coding sequence is TGCAGTGCTAGAGATAGGACTAGCGGGAGCGTCAATGAGCAGTTCTTC.

A few counts support this clonotype. A much larger clone is a single base away; this may be a read error. The chain carries TRBV3-1 and TRBJ1-1; D unclear. V was shortened by 3 bases and J by 0 bases, with 2 bases between the two germline ends. The CDR3 has 12 residues. CDR1 is LGHDT and CDR2 is YNNKEL in the germline V gene (reference sequence). The CDR3 nucleotides are TGTGCCAGCAGCCACATGAACACTGAAGCTTTCTTT. Translation gives CASSHMNTEAFF.

The table lists this clonotype with a few counts. The chain has TRBV4-3 and TRBJ2-2; either TRBD1 or TRBD2 may fit D (5 bases each). The CDR3 runs 16 residues. Trimming left V 4 bases short and J 3 bases short, with 15 bases between. Germline V gene lookup returns CDR1 LGHNA and CDR2 YSLEER. Here the CDR3 reads CASSPLAGTDTGELFF. CDR3 bases: TGCGCCAGCAGCCCCCTGGCAGGGACGGACACCGGGGAGCTGTTTTTT.